The T cell receptor (beta chain) described here comes from a study of cytomegalovirus exposure and HLA in healthy donors. Findings of the study overall: In a later analysis, HLA-associated TCR beta chains were more clonally expanded than equally common others.

A word on this clone: The antigen remains unidentified.

13 Jbeta primers and 60 Vbeta primers were used for the PCR. As processed by the authors: Roughly 11 million shared chains were among the approximately 76 million unique TCR beta chains that a later analysis counted. Generated by immunoSEQ multiplex PCR, the TCRdb table keeps only in-frame clones and is missing some. V, J and clone size are those of that table, while D and trimming were read from the DNA. The sample lists tens of thousands of clones, 63% occurring once. V was trimmed by 2 bases and J by 4 bases, leaving 8 bases between them. The CDR3 contains 14 residues. Germline CDR1 is WNHNN and CDR2 is SYGVQD (reference sequence).

V and J are TRBV10-1 and TRBJ2-2, with D uncertain. Material for sequencing was PBMCs. This receptor was identified in a young woman in good health and CMV-seronegative. The CDR3 sequence is CASSEVRITGELFF. DNA for the CDR3: TGCGCCAGCAGTGAGGTTAGAATCACCGGGGAGCTGTTTTTT.